Sequencing of this TCR beta chain was carried out in a study of OX40 agonist ivuxolimab in advanced cancers. Here immunoSEQ multiplex PCR was the method, and the copy in TCRdb shows in-frame clones only, minus some. Among more than 80,000 clones listed, less than 95% were seen once. About this clone: The antigen is not known.

Study-level findings and limits: Individuals who were partial responders at 0.1-3.0 mg/kg had clonal expansion that ranked among the lowest. Certain nonresponders likewise exhibited a low normalized T-cell clonal expansion.

V was pared by 0 bases and J by 9 bases, with 11 bases of the junction left unmatched. Germline V gene data show CDR1 as LGHNA and CDR2 as YSLEER. This CDR3 spans 17 amino acids. The sequencing used CD4+ or CD8+ T cells sorted from blood, collected in a trial of the OX40 agonist ivuxolimab. The chain combines TRBV4-3 with TRBJ2-1, with 10 bases lining up with TRBD2. The receptor comes from an adult with an advanced solid tumor such as melanoma, head and neck, liver or kidney cancer. CDR3: CASSQESSGRPFGEQFF. The CDR3 DNA sequence: TGCGCCAGCAGCCAAGAGTCTAGCGGGAGACCCTTTGGTGAGCAGTTCTTC.